The next 9 T cell receptor beta chains were all read from a single sample in a study of OX40 agonist ivuxolimab in advanced cancers. Assay used: immunoSEQ multiplex PCR; TCRdb lists only in-frame clones, some missing. The sample holds some 53,000 clones; approximately 94% are singletons and the top ten take roughly 12%. The sequencing used CD4+ or CD8+ T cells sorted from blood, collected in a trial of the OX40 agonist ivuxolimab. These receptors were obtained from an adult with an advanced solid tumor such as melanoma, head and neck, liver or kidney cancer.

The chain employs TRBV21-1 and TRBJ2-7. TRBV21-1 is an annotated pseudogene. The CDR3 contains 12 residues. The CDR3, as DNA: TGTGCCAGCTCAGCTAACTCCTACGAGCAGTACTTC. This gives the protein CASSANSYEQYF.

This rearrangement joins TRBV10-2 to TRBJ1-2, with D unresolved. The V gene lost 4 bases and the J gene lost 3 bases, with 9 bases spanning the gap. The germline V gene encodes CDR1 WSHSY and CDR2 SAAADI. The length of the CDR3 is 13 residues. CDR3 protein: CASSAGSHYGYTF. CDR3 bases: TGCGCCAGCAGTGCAGGATCTCACTATGGCTACACCTTC.

V usage is TRBV9 and J usage is TRBJ2-7; weak D call: TRBD2 (6 bases). Germline V CDR1 and CDR2: SGDLS, YYNGEE. The V end was cut by 0 bases, the J end by 2 bases, with 12 bases between. The CDR3 totals 15 residues. CDR3 in amino acids: CASSVEGDLTYEQYF. In DNA form, the CDR3 reads TGTGCCAGCAGCGTAGAAGGGGACTTAACCTACGAGCAGTACTTC. Variable domain in full (rest from reference TRBV9 and TRBJ2-7): DSGVTQTPKHLITATGQRVTLRCSPRSGDLSVYWYQQSLDQGLQFLIQYYNGEERAKGNILERFSAQQFPDLHSELNLSSLELGDSALYFCASSVEGDLTYEQYFGPGTRLTVT.

The V and J genes are TRBV4-2 and TRBJ1-5, with D uncertain. Germline V gene sequence: CDR1 LGHNA, CDR2 YNFKEQ. CDR3 size: 15 residues. V was clipped by 3 bases and J by 3 bases, with 12 bases between them. The CDR3, as DNA: TGTGCCAGCAGCCAGTACACAGCGGACAATCAGCCCCAGCATTTT. Amino acids: CASSQYTADNQPQHF.

The V and J genes are TRBV30 and TRBJ1-6; no definite D call. The CDR3 sequence is 17 residues long. V was cut by 2 bases and J by 0 bases, with 14 bases left in between. Germline CDR1 GTSNPN, CDR2 SVGIG (reference sequence). CDR3 coding DNA: TGTGCCTGGAGTCCGACGATGGGGAGCTCCTATAATTCACCCCTCCACTTT. Translation gives CAWSPTMGSSYNSPLHF.

V usage is TRBV27 and J usage is TRBJ2-6; D might be TRBD1 (6 bases). Per germline, CDR1 MNHEY and CDR2 SMNVEV (reference sequence). The V end lost 3 bases, the J end lost 4 bases, and 10 bases lay between the germline ends. This CDR3 region has 15 residues. CDR3 nucleotides: TGTGCCAGCAGTTTGGGGGCTTTGGGGGCCAACGTCCTGACTTTC. Translated: CASSLGALGANVLTF.

This clone was recorded only once. The chain has TRBV28 and TRBJ1-2, with 7 bases lining up with TRBD1. Trimming at V came to 4 bases and at J to 0 bases, leaving 5 bases not matched to a gene. Germline V gives CDR1 MDHEN, CDR2 SYDVKM. CDR3 length: 15 residues. The CDR3 nucleotides read TGTGCCAGCAGTTCCCGACAGGGAGCTAACTATGGCTACACCTTC. This translates into CASSSRQGANYGYTF.

The V gene is TRBV11-2, the J gene TRBJ2-7; 8 nucleotides line up with TRBD1. The germline gives CDR1 SGHAT, CDR2 FQNNGV. CDR3 length: 13 residues. J lost 4 bases, V lost 2 bases, and 1 base had no gene match. For the CDR3, the DNA is TGTGCCAGCAGCTTAAGGACAGGGTACGAGCAGTACTTC. Translating it yields CASSLRTGYEQYF.

The CDR3 DNA follows: TGTGCCAGCTCACCACCTCGGACAGAAACTAGCAATCAGCCCCAGCATTTT. This translates into CASSPPRTETSNQPQHF. The gene calls are TRBV18 and TRBJ1-5; TRBD1 is a possible D gene (6 bases). Trimming took 0 bases from V and 0 from J, leaving 12 bases between them. The CDR3 sequence is 17 residues long. Germline CDR1 reads KGHSH; CDR2 reads LQKENI.